Each of the 12 T cell receptor beta chains below was sequenced from the same sample in a study of OX40 agonist ivuxolimab in advanced cancers. The assay was immunoSEQ multiplex PCR, and TCRdb's table has in-frame clones only and misses some. The table lists more than 30,000 clones, about 85% of them singletons. The sample in question was CD4+ or CD8+ T cells sorted from blood, obtained in a trial of the OX40 agonist ivuxolimab. The receptor set was obtained from an adult with an advanced solid tumor such as melanoma, head and neck, liver or kidney cancer.

This clone was recorded only once. The rearrangement uses TRBV6-5 and TRBJ1-1; D is unresolved. The CDR3 spans 14 residues. Per germline, CDR1 MNHEY and CDR2 SVGAGI. The germline V and J ends were trimmed by 6 bases and 6 bases, with 17 bases remaining between them. CDR3 residues: CASSQREPYAEAFF. Written as DNA, the CDR3 is TGTGCCAGCAGCCAAAGGGAGCCCTACGCTGAAGCTTTCTTT.

The V call is TRBV18, the J call TRBJ2-1, with 8 positions matching TRBD1. Trimming removed 6 bases from V and 6 bases from J; junction bases left unmatched: 10. From germline, CDR1 is KGHSH and CDR2 LQKENI. This CDR3 is built from 15 residues. Here the CDR3 DNA reads TGTGCCAGCTCTCCCGGACAGGGCCGGGGCAATGAGCAGTTCTTC. This gives the protein CASSPGQGRGNEQFF.

J is TRBJ2-5 and V is TRBV2, with 10 bases matching TRBD2. Germline values: CDR1 SNHLY, CDR2 FYNNEI. This CDR3 is built from 15 residues. V lost 8 bases and J lost 2; bases outside the gene matches: 8. CDR3 loop: CASSPFSGGQETQYF. Written as DNA, the CDR3 is TGTGCCAGCTCACCTTTTAGCGGGGGGCAAGAGACCCAGTACTTC.

The genes are TRBV14 and TRBJ1-2, with D maybe TRBD1 (6 bases). The CDR3 is 18 amino acids. Germline values: CDR1 SGHDN, CDR2 FVKESK. The V gene lost 2 bases and the J gene lost 4 bases, with 23 bases spanning the gap. The CDR3 reads CASSQYDSGQRRLYGYTF. The CDR3 region has the DNA TGTGCCAGCAGCCAATACGATTCGGGACAACGGCGCCTCTATGGCTACACCTTC.

The CDR3 here is CASSRPGPAYEQYF. The CDR3 DNA reads as TGTGCCAGCAGCAGACCGGGCCCCGCATACGAGCAGTACTTC. The chain couples TRBV5-5 to TRBJ2-7; D is ambiguous. The V end lost 4 bases, the J end lost 4 bases, and 15 bases lay between the germline ends. The CDR3 sequence is 14 residues long. Germline V gene data show CDR1 as SGHKS and CDR2 as YYEKEE (reference sequence).

This clone came up once. The V gene is TRBV6-6, the J gene TRBJ2-5; D is possibly TRBD2 (6 bases). The J call may be in error: the DNA end matches TRBJ2-7 better. Germline-derived CDR1 and CDR2 are MNHNY and SVGAGI (reference sequence). CDR3 size: 14 residues. The chain's CDR3 is CASNPAGHSYEQYF. The CDR3 nucleotides are TGTGCCAGCAACCCAGCGGGCCACTCCTACGAGCAGTACTTC.

The chain links TRBV15 to TRBJ1-5; perhaps TRBD1 as D (5 bases). Germline CDR1 reads LNHNV; CDR2 reads YYDKDF (reference sequence). With 0 bases removed from V and 4 bases from J, the gap between germline ends came to 10 bases. The CDR3 sequence is 15 residues long. CDR3 sequence (DNA): TGTGCCACCAGCAGAGACCCGCAGGGAAATCAGCCCCAGCATTTT. It encodes CATSRDPQGNQPQHF.

In its sample, this clone was seen once. The chain uses TRBV7-8 and TRBJ1-2, with D uncertain. CDR3 length: 12 residues. The V and J ends lost 1 base and 5 bases respectively, with 5 bases between them. The germline gives CDR1 SGHVS, CDR2 FQNEAQ. CDR3 in DNA: TGTGCCAGCAGCTTAGTTGGTTATGGCTACACCTTC. Its translation: CASSLVGYGYTF.

The rearrangement uses TRBV7-3 and TRBJ2-5, with D perhaps being TRBD1 or TRBD2 (5 bases each). From germline, CDR1 is SGHTA and CDR2 FQGTGA. This CDR3 region has 15 residues. V was clipped by 0 bases and J by 1 base, with 9 bases between them. CDR3 region: CASSLTGTSQETQYF. The CDR3 region has the DNA TGTGCCAGCAGCTTAACGGGGACCAGCCAAGAGACCCAGTACTTC.

Concerning this clone itself: One end of the junction is discordant with germline, which a read error may explain. This sequence joins TRBV4-1 and TRBJ1-2; D is perhaps TRBD1 (6 bases). Per germline, CDR1 MGHRA and CDR2 YSYEKL. The CDR3 covers 17 residues. CDR3 amino acids: CASSPSLDRFINYGYIF. CDR3 sequence (DNA): TGCGCCAGCAGCCCCTCGCTCGACAGGTTTATTAACTATGGCTACATCTTC.

The chain links TRBV5-5 to TRBJ1-2; 7 nucleotides align to TRBD1. The CDR3 totals 14 residues. J was trimmed by 4 bases and V by 0 bases; bases with no gene match: 3. CDR1 and CDR2 from the germline V gene are SGHKS and YYEKEE (reference sequence). This CDR3 reads CASSLGQGVYGYTF. CDR3 sequence (DNA): TGTGCCAGCAGCTTGGGACAGGGAGTCTATGGCTACACCTTC.

V gene TRBV4-2 combines with J gene TRBJ2-3; possibly TRBD2 for D (6 bases). Germline CDR1 and CDR2: LGHNA and YNFKEQ. The V end lost 1 base, the J end lost 3 bases, and 11 bases lay between the germline ends. The length of the CDR3 is 15 residues. The CDR3 protein is CASSQAFGGTDTQYF. The DNA for the CDR3 is TGTGCCAGCAGCCAAGCGTTTGGGGGGACAGATACGCAGTATTTT.